This T cell receptor (beta chain) came from a study of T cell repertoires in cytomegalovirus infection. The wider study: In public TCR beta signatures, there were indications of both CMV infection and matching HLA type.

Germline loops: CDR1 SGHTA, CDR2 FQGNSA. The CDR3 extends over 17 amino acids. V lost 5 bases to trimming and J lost 4 bases; unmatched junction nucleotides: 9. This clonotype was seen repeatedly, ten times or more. MiXCR, applied by TCRdb to the reads, yields one record per CDR3 protein. The sample has hundreds of thousands of distinct CDR3 sequences, roughly 16% seen once. V is TRBV7-2 and J is TRBJ2-3; 13 positions agree with TRBD2. Sequenced: PBMCs. This TCR derives from a human donor in good health (CMV status not recorded). Some clones in this sample may be carry-over from other donors' samples. The CDR3 spells CASSERRLAGGADTQYF. As DNA, the CDR3 is TGTGCCAGCAGCGAACGCCGACTAGCGGGGGGTGCAGATACGCAGTATTTT.